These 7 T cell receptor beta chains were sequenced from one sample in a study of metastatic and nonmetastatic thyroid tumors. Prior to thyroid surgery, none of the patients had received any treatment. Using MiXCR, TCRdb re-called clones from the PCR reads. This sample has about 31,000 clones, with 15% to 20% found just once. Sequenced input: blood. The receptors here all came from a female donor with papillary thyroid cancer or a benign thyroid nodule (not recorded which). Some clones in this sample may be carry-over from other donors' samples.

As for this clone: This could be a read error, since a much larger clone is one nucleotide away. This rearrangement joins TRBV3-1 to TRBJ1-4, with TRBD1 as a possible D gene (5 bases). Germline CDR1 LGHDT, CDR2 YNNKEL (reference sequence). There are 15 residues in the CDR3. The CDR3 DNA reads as TGTGCCCGCAGCCAAGGGGTAGTGTCGAATGAAAAACTGTTTTTT. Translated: CARSQGVVSNEKLFF.

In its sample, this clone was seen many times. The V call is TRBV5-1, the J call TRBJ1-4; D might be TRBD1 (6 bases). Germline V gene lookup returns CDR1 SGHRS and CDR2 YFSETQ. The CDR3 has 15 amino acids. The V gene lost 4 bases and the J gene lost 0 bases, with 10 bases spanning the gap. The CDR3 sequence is CASSLAGATNEKLFF. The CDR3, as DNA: TGCGCCAGCAGCCTCGCAGGGGCAACTAATGAAAAACTGTTTTTT.

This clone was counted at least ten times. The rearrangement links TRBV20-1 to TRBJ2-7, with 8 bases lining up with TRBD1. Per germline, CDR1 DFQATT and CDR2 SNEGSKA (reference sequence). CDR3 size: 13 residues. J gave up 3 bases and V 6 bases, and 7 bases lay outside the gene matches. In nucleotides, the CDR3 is TGCAGTGCCCCGGACAGGGTCCTCTACGAGCAGTACTTC. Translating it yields CSAPDRVLYEQYF.

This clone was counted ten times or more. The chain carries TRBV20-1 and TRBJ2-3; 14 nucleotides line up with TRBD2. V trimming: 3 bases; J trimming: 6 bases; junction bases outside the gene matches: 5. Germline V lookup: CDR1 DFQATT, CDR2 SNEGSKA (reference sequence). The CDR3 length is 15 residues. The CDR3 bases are TGCAGTGCTAGTCCGGGACTAGCGGGGGACGATACGCAGTATTTT. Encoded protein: CSASPGLAGDDTQYF.

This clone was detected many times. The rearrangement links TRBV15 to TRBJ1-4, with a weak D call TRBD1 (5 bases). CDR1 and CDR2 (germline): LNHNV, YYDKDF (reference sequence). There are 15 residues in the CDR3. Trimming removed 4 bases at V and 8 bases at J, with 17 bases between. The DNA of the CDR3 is TGTGCCACCAGCAACGCGGATGGGGCGAAGGAAAAACTGTTTTTT. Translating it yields CATSNADGAKEKLFF.

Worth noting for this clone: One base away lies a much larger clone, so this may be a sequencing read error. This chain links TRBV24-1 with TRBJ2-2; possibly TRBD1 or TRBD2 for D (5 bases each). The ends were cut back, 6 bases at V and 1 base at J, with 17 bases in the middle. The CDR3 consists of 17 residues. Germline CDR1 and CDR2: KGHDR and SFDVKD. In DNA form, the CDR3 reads TGTGCCACCAGTCGGGGCACCTCAACACTGAACACCGGGGAGCTGTTTTTT. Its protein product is CATSRGTSTLNTGELFF.

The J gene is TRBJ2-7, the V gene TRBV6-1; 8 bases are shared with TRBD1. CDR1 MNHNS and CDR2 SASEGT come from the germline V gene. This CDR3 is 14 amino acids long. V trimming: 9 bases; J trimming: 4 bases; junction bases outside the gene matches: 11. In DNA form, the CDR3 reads TGTGCCAGTAAACAGGGGGTCTACGAGTACGAGCAGTACTTC. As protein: CASKQGVYEYEQYF.